This is a list of T cell receptor beta chains from one sample in a study of T cells after yellow fever vaccination. TCRdb reprocessed the 5' RACE reads with MiXCR, giving one entry per CDR3 protein. The top ten clones hold around 17% of a sample with about 350,000 distinct CDR3 sequences, 8.1% of them seen once. Sequenced material: PBMCs, taken around 45 days after the first yellow fever vaccination. The receptors were sampled from a man aged 18 to 30 who received the YFV17D yellow fever vaccine. The CDR3 runs from the conserved cysteine through the conserved F or W. The D gene is left open where the match is weak. Not all rows give a size; the values are once, few, many and, for expanded clones, a class.

D gene: NA; J gene: TRBJ2-1; V gene: TRBV5-1; clone size: few; CDR3 protein: CASSLGADEQFF; CDR3 DNA: TGCGCCAGCAGCTTGGGTGCCGATGAGCAGTTCTTC
D gene: TRBD1; J gene: TRBJ2-7; V gene: TRBV12-3/TRBV12-4; clone size: many; CDR3 protein: CASSFRTGVMFYEQYF; CDR3 DNA: TGTGCCAGCAGTTTCCGGACAGGGGTTATGTTCTACGAGCAGTACTTC
D gene: NA; J gene: TRBJ2-4; V gene: TRBV6-2/TRBV6-3; clone size: NA; CDR3 protein: CASSPDRWGDIQYF; CDR3 DNA: TGTGCCAGCAGTCCGGACAGGTGGGGGGACATTCAGTACTTC
D gene: NA; J gene: TRBJ2-5; V gene: TRBV7-2; clone size: many; CDR3 protein: CASSWWKSETQYF; CDR3 DNA: TGTGCCAGCAGCTGGTGGAAGTCCGAGACCCAGTACTTC
D gene: TRBD1; J gene: TRBJ1-1; V gene: TRBV23-1; clone size: few; CDR3 protein: CASSLGGQGASEAFF; CDR3 DNA: TGCGCCAGCAGTCTTGGAGGACAGGGGGCATCTGAAGCTTTCTTT
D gene: NA; J gene: TRBJ1-6; V gene: TRBV5-1; clone size: few; CDR3 protein: CASSLAFMGSPLHF; CDR3 DNA: TGCGCCAGCAGCTTGGCCTTTATGGGTTCACCCCTCCACTTT
D gene: NA; J gene: TRBJ1-2; V gene: TRBV7-2; clone size: NA; CDR3 protein: CASSRRALVVTF; CDR3 DNA: TGTGCCAGCAGCCGTAGGGCGCTTGTTGTCACCTTC
D gene: NA; J gene: TRBJ2-7; V gene: TRBV11-2; clone size: few; CDR3 protein: CASSFGSGGRYYEQYF; CDR3 DNA: TGTGCCAGCAGCTTCGGATCTGGGGGGCGCTACTACGAGCAGTACTTC
D gene: NA; J gene: TRBJ2-7; V gene: TRBV6-1; clone size: NA; CDR3 protein: CATTRGIAYEQYF; CDR3 DNA: TGTGCCACCACACGAGGAATAGCCTACGAGCAGTACTTC
D gene: NA; J gene: TRBJ2-5; V gene: TRBV28; clone size: NA; CDR3 protein: CASKEAVQETQYF; CDR3 DNA: TGTGCCAGCAAAGAGGCAGTCCAAGAGACCCAGTACTTC
D gene: TRBD2; J gene: TRBJ2-7; V gene: TRBV20-1; clone size: few; CDR3 protein: CSASRTSGGGPYEQYF; CDR3 DNA: TGCAGTGCTTCTCGGACTAGCGGAGGTGGACCCTACGAGCAGTACTTC
D gene: NA; J gene: TRBJ2-7; V gene: TRBV5-1; clone size: many; CDR3 protein: CASSLAVGIYEQYF; CDR3 DNA: TGCGCCAGCAGCTTGGCCGTGGGGATTTACGAGCAGTACTTC
D gene: NA; J gene: TRBJ2-5; V gene: TRBV18; clone size: NA; CDR3 protein: CASSPPMGQETQYF; CDR3 DNA: TGTGCCAGCTCACCACCGATGGGTCAAGAGACCCAGTACTTC
D gene: NA; J gene: TRBJ1-1; V gene: TRBV6-2/TRBV6-3; clone size: NA; CDR3 protein: CASSYWVDTEAFF; CDR3 DNA: TGTGCCAGCAGTTACTGGGTGGACACTGAAGCTTTCTTT
D gene: NA; J gene: TRBJ2-1; V gene: TRBV28; clone size: few; CDR3 protein: CASSLGVGNEQFF; CDR3 DNA: TGTGCCAGCAGTTTGGGCGTTGGCAATGAGCAGTTCTTC
D gene: NA; J gene: TRBJ2-7; V gene: TRBV20-1; clone size: NA; CDR3 protein: CSAPEGHPYEQYF; CDR3 DNA: TGCAGTGCGCCGGAGGGACATCCCTACGAGCAGTACTTC
D gene: TRBD1; J gene: TRBJ1-2; V gene: TRBV6-5; clone size: NA; CDR3 protein: CASKRTGEAGYTF; CDR3 DNA: TGTGCCAGCAAACGCACAGGGGAAGCTGGCTACACCTTC
D gene: NA; J gene: TRBJ2-1; V gene: TRBV10-2; clone size: NA; CDR3 protein: CAAGDSAFEQFF; CDR3 DNA: TGCGCCGCAGGCGACAGCGCATTCGAGCAGTTCTTC
D gene: TRBD1; J gene: TRBJ1-1; V gene: TRBV5-1; clone size: once; CDR3 protein: CASSSPTGGQTEAFF; CDR3 DNA: TGCGCCAGCAGCTCACCGACAGGGGGTCAAACTGAAGCTTTCTTT
D gene: NA; J gene: TRBJ2-3; V gene: TRBV20-1; clone size: many; CDR3 protein: CSASLLSTDTQYF; CDR3 DNA: TGCAGTGCTAGCCTTTTAAGCACAGATACGCAGTATTTT
D gene: NA; J gene: TRBJ2-2; V gene: TRBV12-3/TRBV12-4; clone size: few; CDR3 protein: CASSLPGATSNTGELFF; CDR3 DNA: TGTGCCAGCAGTTTACCCGGGGCAACTTCGAACACCGGGGAGCTGTTTTTT
D gene: TRBD1; J gene: TRBJ2-1; V gene: TRBV7-8; clone size: few; CDR3 protein: CASSSVRGPVPRDEQFF; CDR3 DNA: TGTGCCAGCAGCTCGGTTAGGGGGCCGGTACCTCGGGATGAGCAGTTCTTC
D gene: NA; J gene: TRBJ1-6; V gene: TRBV4-2; clone size: many; CDR3 protein: CASSQFEGGNSPLHF; CDR3 DNA: TGTGCCAGCAGCCAATTTGAGGGGGGTAATTCACCCCTCCACTTT
D gene: NA; J gene: TRBJ1-4; V gene: TRBV12-3/TRBV12-4; clone size: few; CDR3 protein: CASSFQGRKNEKLFF; CDR3 DNA: TGTGCCAGCAGTTTTCAGGGACGGAAAAATGAAAAACTGTTTTTT
D gene: NA; J gene: TRBJ2-1; V gene: TRBV5-1; clone size: many; CDR3 protein: CASSLTGDPNNEQFF; CDR3 DNA: TGCGCCAGCAGCTTGACAGGCGACCCTAACAATGAGCAGTTCTTC
D gene: NA; J gene: TRBJ1-1; V gene: TRBV5-1; clone size: NA; CDR3 protein: CASSLGQGITEALF; CDR3 DNA: TGCGCCAGCAGCTTGGGTCAGGGGATCACTGAAGCTCTCTTT
D gene: NA; J gene: TRBJ1-1; V gene: TRBV12-5; clone size: NA; CDR3 protein: CASGWDREEAFF; CDR3 DNA: TGTGCTAGTGGTTGGGATAGAGAGGAAGCTTTCTTT
D gene: NA; J gene: TRBJ1-5; V gene: TRBV18; clone size: few; CDR3 protein: CASSPRPLKGAFDSNQPQHF; CDR3 DNA: TGTGCCAGCTCACCACGGCCGCTGAAAGGGGCGTTCGATTCCAATCAGCCCCAGCATTTT
D gene: TRBD1; J gene: TRBJ2-5; V gene: TRBV5-1; clone size: few; CDR3 protein: CASSVDRGGIETQYF; CDR3 DNA: TGCGCCAGCAGCGTGGACAGGGGAGGGATCGAGACCCAGTACTTC
D gene: NA; J gene: TRBJ2-5; V gene: TRBV7-9; clone size: few; CDR3 protein: CASSLRSGQETQYF; CDR3 DNA: TGTGCCAGCAGCTTAAGGTCCGGACAAGAGACCCAGTACTTC
D gene: NA; J gene: TRBJ2-1; V gene: TRBV10-1; clone size: many; CDR3 protein: CASSPSEYSNEQFF; CDR3 DNA: TGCGCCAGCAGCCCGAGCGAGTACAGCAATGAGCAGTTCTTC
D gene: NA; J gene: TRBJ2-5; V gene: TRBV6-2/TRBV6-3; clone size: NA; CDR3 protein: CASSYGPYQTQYF; CDR3 DNA: TGTGCCAGCAGTTACGGCCCTTACCAGACCCAGTACTTC
D gene: NA; J gene: TRBJ1-1; V gene: TRBV2; clone size: NA; CDR3 protein: CASRGPPGTEAFF; CDR3 DNA: TGTGCCAGCAGAGGACCCCCCGGCACTGAAGCTTTCTTT
D gene: NA; J gene: TRBJ2-2; V gene: TRBV20-1; clone size: many; CDR3 protein: CSATGTPNTGELFF; CDR3 DNA: TGCAGTGCTACCGGGACCCCGAACACCGGGGAGCTGTTTTTT
D gene: NA; J gene: TRBJ2-1; V gene: TRBV20-1; clone size: few; CDR3 protein: CSASPQGIGQEFF; CDR3 DNA: TGCAGTGCTAGCCCACAGGGAATCGGGCAGGAGTTCTTC
D gene: NA; J gene: TRBJ2-5; V gene: TRBV9; clone size: NA; CDR3 protein: CASSVPGTRPETQYF; CDR3 DNA: TGTGCCAGCAGCGTACCTGGGACGCGCCCAGAGACCCAGTACTTC
D gene: TRBD1; J gene: TRBJ2-2; V gene: TRBV9; clone size: few; CDR3 protein: CASSERSITGGDVTGELFF; CDR3 DNA: TGTGCCAGCAGCGAACGGTCGATTACAGGGGGCGATGTCACCGGGGAGCTGTTTTTT